These 22 T cell receptor beta chains were all obtained from the same sample, sequenced in a study of control samples from healthy donors and cancer patients (dated by TCRdb to the early 2020s). The library was generated by the immunoSEQ multiplex PCR assay. In TCRdb, the immuneACCESS table is reduced to in-frame sequences with V and J assigned. These tables do not hold every clone; where another copy was compared, an unresolved V gene accounts for under half, and the others remain unexplained. This sample is represented by 150,000 to 200,000 clones; approximately 90% of them were singletons. The ten largest make up 0.68% of the sample. Sequencing input: blood. The receptors here all came from a woman in her 30s in good health.

DNA for the CDR3: TGTGCCAGCAGCTTAAGGAAGGGGACTAGCGGTTTGGAGACCCAGTACTTC. Protein sequence: CASSLRKGTSGLETQYF. J is TRBJ2-5 and V is TRBV7-8; 11 nucleotides line up with TRBD2. Germline loops: CDR1 SGHVS, CDR2 FQNEAQ. This CDR3 region has 17 residues. Trimming took 2 bases from V and 5 from J; bases not matched to a gene: 10.

The rearrangement links TRBV19 to TRBJ2-1; 7 bases agree with TRBD2. This CDR3 is 15 amino acids long. Germline lookup yields CDR1 LNHDA and CDR2 SQIVND (reference sequence). The trim removed 6 bases at V and 3 bases at J, leaving 8 bases unmatched. In DNA, the CDR3 is TGTGCCAGTAGATCTGGTCCTAGCGGCTACAATGAGCAGTTCTTC. Translating gives CASRSGPSGYNEQFF.

The DNA for the CDR3 is TGTGCCAGCAGTCCGAGTGGAATAGTGCAGTTCTTC. As protein: CASSPSGIVQFF. This chain links TRBV6-5 with TRBJ2-1; D gene ambiguous. V was clipped by 5 bases and J by 12 bases, with 14 bases between them. The CDR3 has 12 amino acids. Germline lookup yields CDR1 MNHEY and CDR2 SVGAGI.

This chain's CDR3 is CASSLARGSGETQYF. CDR3 bases: TGTGCCAGCAGCTTAGCGCGCGGGAGTGGTGAGACCCAGTACTTC. This chain links TRBV7-8 with TRBJ2-5, with 7 nucleotides matching TRBD2. V trimming: 0 bases; J trimming: 5 bases; junction bases outside the gene matches: 6. The length of the CDR3 is 15 residues. Germline V gives CDR1 SGHVS, CDR2 FQNEAQ.

This clone appeared a few times. The rearrangement uses TRBV5-1 and TRBJ2-3, with 10 bases lining up with TRBD2. The V gene's germline CDR1 is SGHRS and CDR2 YFSETQ. This CDR3 contains 16 residues. Trimming took 3 bases from V and 1 from J; bases not matched to a gene: 5. The CDR3 DNA reads as TGCGCCAGCAGCTCCCAAGGGACTAGCGGCACAGATACGCAGTATTTT. As protein: CASSSQGTSGTDTQYF.

The rearrangement links TRBV5-5 to TRBJ2-2; 9 bases line up with TRBD2. The V and J ends lost 4 bases and 4 bases, in that order; junction bases with no gene match: 11. There are 17 residues in the CDR3. From germline, CDR1 is SGHKS and CDR2 YYEKEE (reference sequence). The CDR3 loop reads CASSRLLAGPVTGELFF. The CDR3 nucleotides read TGTGCCAGCAGCCGGCTACTAGCGGGCCCCGTCACCGGGGAGCTGTTTTTT.

The chain has TRBV13 and TRBJ2-1; 8 nucleotides match TRBD2. CDR1 and CDR2 (germline): PRHDT, FYEKMQ (reference sequence). The CDR3 consists of 17 residues. Losses at the gene ends were 0 bases for V and 0 bases for J; bases not matched to a gene: 4. Here the CDR3 reads CASSLGLAVNSYNEQFF. Written as DNA, the CDR3 is TGTGCCAGCAGCTTAGGACTAGCGGTTAACTCCTACAATGAGCAGTTCTTC.

The chain uses TRBV6-6 and TRBJ2-1; 7 positions match TRBD1. Germline CDR1 is MNHNY and CDR2 is SVGAGI (reference sequence). J was trimmed by 5 bases and V by 2 bases; bases with no gene match: 9. The CDR3 has 16 amino acids. As DNA, the CDR3 is TGTGCCAGCAGTTACCCACAGGGGTTGAGAAACAATGAGCAGTTCTTC. This codes for CASSYPQGLRNNEQFF.

The chain combines TRBV9 with TRBJ1-3; no clear D gene. Trimming left V 4 bases short and J 0 bases short, with 14 bases between. Germline-derived CDR1 and CDR2 are SGDLS and YYNGEE. The CDR3 covers 16 residues. CDR3 DNA sequence: TGTGCCAGCAGCCCGAGGGTCCTAAGCTCTGGAAACACCATATATTTT. Amino acids: CASSPRVLSSGNTIYF. Combining the CDR3 with reference TRBV9 and TRBJ1-3 gives the whole variable domain DSGVTQTPKHLITATGQRVTLRCSPRSGDLSVYWYQQSLDQGLQFLIQYYNGEERAKGNILERFSAQQFPDLHSELNLSSLELGDSALYFCASSPRVLSSGNTIYFGEGSWLTVV.

The rearrangement uses TRBV19 and TRBJ2-1, with 10 bases lining up with TRBD1. Germline V gene lookup returns CDR1 LNHDA and CDR2 SQIVND (reference sequence). The trim removed 6 bases at V and 7 bases at J, leaving 3 bases unmatched. CDR3 length equals 13 residues. CDR3 sequence (DNA): TGTGCCAGTAGCCGGACAGGGGGTAATGAGCAGTTCTTC. It translates to CASSRTGGNEQFF.

V and J are TRBV5-6 and TRBJ2-1; D is ambiguous. The CDR3 is made up of 13 amino acids. CDR1 and CDR2 from the germline V gene are SGHDT and YYEEEE. Trimming removed 1 base at V and 9 bases at J, with 11 bases between. CDR3 region: CASSLIRSGEQFF. The CDR3 DNA sequence: TGTGCCAGCAGCTTGATTCGCTCCGGTGAGCAGTTCTTC. Full variable domain (outside the CDR3, taken from reference TRBV5-6 and TRBJ2-1): DAGVTQSPTHLIKTRGQQVTLRCSPKSGHDTVSWYQQALGQGPQFIFQYYEEEERQRGNFPDRFSGHQFPNYSSELNVNALLLGDSALYLCASSLIRSGEQFFGPGTRLTVL.

The rearrangement links TRBV30 to TRBJ1-2, with D uncertain. Germline V gene sequence: CDR1 GTSNPN, CDR2 SVGIG (reference sequence). CDR3 length: 11 amino acids. V gave up 4 bases and J gave up 4 bases, with 7 bases separating them. CDR3 amino acids: CAWTLGYGYTF. DNA of the CDR3: TGTGCCTGGACCTTGGGCTATGGCTACACCTTC. The full variable domain, its missing parts supplied by reference TRBV30 and TRBJ1-2, is SQTIHQWPATLVQPVGSPLSLECTVEGTSNPNLYWYRQAAGRGLQLLFYSVGIGQISSEVPQNLSASRPQDRQFILSSKKLLLSDSGFYLCAWTLGYGYTFGSGTRLTVV.

The chain carries TRBV5-4 and TRBJ2-1; D gene ambiguous. The germline V gene has CDR1 SGHNT and CDR2 YYREEE (reference sequence). The CDR3 spans 12 residues. Trimming removed 4 bases from V and 6 bases from J, with 8 bases in between. The CDR3 region is CASSPDLNEQFF. The CDR3 bases are TGTGCCAGCAGCCCTGACCTCAATGAGCAGTTCTTC.

The chain couples TRBV5-1 to TRBJ2-5; 10 nucleotides align to TRBD1. CDR3 length: 16 amino acids. Trimming at V came to 4 bases and at J to 4 bases, leaving 10 bases not matched to a gene. The V gene's germline CDR1 is SGHRS and CDR2 YFSETQ. CDR3 residues: CASSAPGTGVRETQYF. In DNA form, the CDR3 reads TGCGCCAGCAGCGCCCCTGGGACAGGGGTCCGAGAGACCCAGTACTTC.

V usage is TRBV7-3 and J usage is TRBJ2-5; the match to TRBD2 covers 11 bases. Germline trimming cut 4 bases from V and 4 bases from J; bases unmatched to any gene: 11. The CDR3 is 17 amino acids. The germline V gene encodes CDR1 SGHTA and CDR2 FQGTGA. The CDR3 DNA is TGTGCCAGCAGCTCTGGCCTAGCGGGAGGAGTGGGAGAGACCCAGTACTTC. Protein product: CASSSGLAGGVGETQYF. The entire variable domain, with the rest obtained from reference TRBV7-3 and TRBJ2-5, is as follows: GAGVSQTPSNKVTEKGKYVELRCDPISGHTALYWYRQSLGQGPEFLIYFQGTGAADDSGLPNDRFFAVRPEGSVSTLKIQRTERGDSAVYLCASSSGLAGGVGETQYFGPGTRLLVL.

The V call is TRBV28, the J call TRBJ1-6, with D possibly matching TRBD1 (6 bases). This CDR3 has 14 amino acids. Trimming took off 7 bases at V and 5 bases at J, with 12 bases between the two ends. Germline loops: CDR1 MDHEN, CDR2 SYDVKM. DNA of the CDR3: TGTGCCAGCAAGGGAGGGGGTGATAATTCACCCCTCCACTTT. Its protein product is CASKGGGDNSPLHF.

The genes are TRBV7-6 and TRBJ2-5; a weak D match, TRBD1 (5 bases). CDR1 SGHVS and CDR2 FNYEAQ come from the germline V gene. This CDR3 has 16 residues. The ends were cut back, 1 base at V and 2 bases at J, with 14 bases in the middle. As DNA, the CDR3 is TGTGCCAGCAGCTTAGGGGGCAGGGTGGGACAAGAGACCCAGTACTTC. Amino acids: CASSLGGRVGQETQYF.

The chain carries TRBV18 and TRBJ2-7, with D possibly being TRBD2 (5 bases). Trimming removed 5 bases from V and 2 bases from J, with 13 bases in between. The CDR3 consists of 14 residues. The germline V gene encodes CDR1 KGHSH and CDR2 LQKENI. As DNA, the CDR3 is TGTGCCAGCTCATCCCACAAGGGAGCCTACGAGCAGTACTTC. Translation: CASSSHKGAYEQYF.

The V and J genes are TRBV19 and TRBJ1-6, with unresolved D. The CDR3 is 15 residues long. Deletions cut 4 bases from V and 5 bases from J, with 12 bases between. The germline CDR1 and CDR2 sequences are LNHDA and SQIVND (reference sequence). CDR3 bases: TGTGCCAGTAGTACAGGAATCAACCATAATTCACCCCTCCACTTT. As protein: CASSTGINHNSPLHF. The full variable domain, with the rest looked up from reference TRBV19 and TRBJ1-6, is DGGITQSPKYLFRKEGQNVTLSCEQNLNHDAMYWYRQDPGQGLRLIYYSQIVNDFQKGDIAEGYSVSREKKESFPLTVTSAQKNPTAFYLCASSTGINHNSPLHFGNGTRLTVT.

To note about this clone: Germline and junction disagree at one end, which may indicate a read error. The rearrangement joins TRBV12-3 or TRBV12-4 to TRBJ2-1; a weak D match, TRBD1 (5 bases). The CDR3 runs to 11 residues. In DNA form, the CDR3 reads TGTGCCAGCAGTTTTGGGCAGGGCCCTCTCTTC. Residues: CASSFGQGPLF.

The V call is TRBV19, the J call TRBJ2-2; D is ambiguous. V lost 5 bases and J lost 3, with 4 bases in between. The CDR3 spans 12 residues. Germline lookup yields CDR1 LNHDA and CDR2 SQIVND (reference sequence). Here the CDR3 DNA reads TGTGCCAGTAGTGAATACACCGGGGAGCTGTTTTTT. Translating gives CASSEYTGELFF.

The chain is built from TRBV6-2 or TRBV6-3 and TRBJ2-3; D is perhaps TRBD1 (5 bases). V was pared by 6 bases and J by 6 bases, with 16 bases between. This CDR3 contains 14 residues. Germline V gene data show CDR1 as MNHEY and CDR2 as SVGEGT. This CDR3 is CASRPAIRADTQYF. As DNA, the CDR3 is TGTGCCAGCAGACCTGCCATCAGGGCTGATACGCAGTATTTT.